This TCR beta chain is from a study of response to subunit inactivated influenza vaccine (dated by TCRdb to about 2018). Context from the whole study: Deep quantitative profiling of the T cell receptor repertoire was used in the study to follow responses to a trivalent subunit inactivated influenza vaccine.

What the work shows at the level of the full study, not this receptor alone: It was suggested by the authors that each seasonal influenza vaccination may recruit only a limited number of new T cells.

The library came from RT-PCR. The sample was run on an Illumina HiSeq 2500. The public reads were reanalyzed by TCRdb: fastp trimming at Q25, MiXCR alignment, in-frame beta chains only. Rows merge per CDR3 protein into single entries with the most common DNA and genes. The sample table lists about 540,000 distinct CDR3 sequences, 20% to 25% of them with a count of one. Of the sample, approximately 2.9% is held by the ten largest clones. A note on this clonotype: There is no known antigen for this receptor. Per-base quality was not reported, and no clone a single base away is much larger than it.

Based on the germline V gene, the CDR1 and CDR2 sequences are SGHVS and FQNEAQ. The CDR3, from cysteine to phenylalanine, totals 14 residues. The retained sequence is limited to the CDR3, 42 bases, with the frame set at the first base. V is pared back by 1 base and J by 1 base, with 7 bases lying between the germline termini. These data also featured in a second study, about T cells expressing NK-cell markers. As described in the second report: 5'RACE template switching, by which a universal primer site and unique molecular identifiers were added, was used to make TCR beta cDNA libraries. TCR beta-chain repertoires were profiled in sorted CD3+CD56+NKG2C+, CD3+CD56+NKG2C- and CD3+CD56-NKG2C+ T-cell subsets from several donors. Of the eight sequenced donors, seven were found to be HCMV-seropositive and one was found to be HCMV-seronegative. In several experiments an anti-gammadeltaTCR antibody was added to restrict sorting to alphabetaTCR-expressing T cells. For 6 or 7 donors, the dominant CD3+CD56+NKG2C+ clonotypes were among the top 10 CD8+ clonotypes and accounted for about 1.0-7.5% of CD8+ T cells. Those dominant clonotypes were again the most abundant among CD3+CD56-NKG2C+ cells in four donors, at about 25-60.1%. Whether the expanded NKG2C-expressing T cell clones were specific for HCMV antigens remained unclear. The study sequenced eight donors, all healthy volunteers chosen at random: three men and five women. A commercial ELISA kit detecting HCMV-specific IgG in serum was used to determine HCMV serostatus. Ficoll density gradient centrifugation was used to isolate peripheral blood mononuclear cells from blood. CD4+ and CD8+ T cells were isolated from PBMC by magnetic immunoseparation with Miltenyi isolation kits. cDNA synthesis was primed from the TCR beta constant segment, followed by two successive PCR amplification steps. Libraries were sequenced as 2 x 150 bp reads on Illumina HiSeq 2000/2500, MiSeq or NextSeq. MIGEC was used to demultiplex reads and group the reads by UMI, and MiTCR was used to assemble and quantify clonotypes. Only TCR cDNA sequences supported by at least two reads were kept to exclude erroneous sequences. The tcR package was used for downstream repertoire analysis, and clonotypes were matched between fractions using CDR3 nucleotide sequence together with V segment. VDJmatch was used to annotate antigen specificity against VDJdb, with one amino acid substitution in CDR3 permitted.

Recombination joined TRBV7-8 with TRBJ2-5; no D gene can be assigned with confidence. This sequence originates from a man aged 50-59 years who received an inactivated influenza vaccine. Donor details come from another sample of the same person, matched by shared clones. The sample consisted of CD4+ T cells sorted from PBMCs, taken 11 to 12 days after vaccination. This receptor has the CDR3 CASSLGRAQETQYF. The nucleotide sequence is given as TGTGCCAGCAGCTTAGGAAGGGCCCAAGAGACCCAGTACTTC.